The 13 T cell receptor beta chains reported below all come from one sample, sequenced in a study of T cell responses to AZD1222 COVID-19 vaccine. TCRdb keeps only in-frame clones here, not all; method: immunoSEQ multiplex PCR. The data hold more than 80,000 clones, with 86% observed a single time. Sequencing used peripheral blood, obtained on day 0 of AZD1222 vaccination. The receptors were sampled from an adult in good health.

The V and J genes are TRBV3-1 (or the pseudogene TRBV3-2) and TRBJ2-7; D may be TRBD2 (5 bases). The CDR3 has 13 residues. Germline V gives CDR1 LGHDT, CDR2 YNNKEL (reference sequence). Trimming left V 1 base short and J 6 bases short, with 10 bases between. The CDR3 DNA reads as TGTGCCAGCAGCCAAGGGTCGGGGTCCGAGCAGTACTTC. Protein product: CASSQGSGSEQYF.

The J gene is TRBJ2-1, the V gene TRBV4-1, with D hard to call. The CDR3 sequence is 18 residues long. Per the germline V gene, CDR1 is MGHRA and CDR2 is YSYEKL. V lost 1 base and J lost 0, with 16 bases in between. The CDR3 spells CASSQGPPPFSSYNEQFF. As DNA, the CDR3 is TGCGCCAGCAGCCAAGGACCCCCGCCGTTTAGCTCCTACAATGAGCAGTTCTTC.

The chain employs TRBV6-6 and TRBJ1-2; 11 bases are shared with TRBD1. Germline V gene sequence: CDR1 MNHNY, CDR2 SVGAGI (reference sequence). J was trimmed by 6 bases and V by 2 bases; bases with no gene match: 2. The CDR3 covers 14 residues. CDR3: CASSYRGQGDGYTF. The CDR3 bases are TGTGCCAGCAGTTACAGGGGACAGGGGGATGGCTACACCTTC.

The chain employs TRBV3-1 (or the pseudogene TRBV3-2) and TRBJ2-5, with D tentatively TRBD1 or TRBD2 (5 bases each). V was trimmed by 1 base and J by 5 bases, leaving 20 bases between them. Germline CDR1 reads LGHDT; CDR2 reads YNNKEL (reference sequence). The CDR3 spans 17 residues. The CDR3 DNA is TGTGCCAGCAGCCAAGTTAGAGGAGGTGGGGGTACGGAGACCCAGTACTTC. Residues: CASSQVRGGGGTETQYF.

Here the CDR3 DNA reads TGTGCCAGCAGCCCCCGCATTGGGAGAGATACGCAGTATTTT. The encoded protein is CASSPRIGRDTQYF. The rearrangement uses TRBV11-2 and TRBJ2-3; maybe TRBD2 (5 bases). Germline CDR1 SGHAT, CDR2 FQNNGV. V lost 5 bases and J 5 bases, leaving 14 bases between the germline ends. This CDR3 has 14 residues.

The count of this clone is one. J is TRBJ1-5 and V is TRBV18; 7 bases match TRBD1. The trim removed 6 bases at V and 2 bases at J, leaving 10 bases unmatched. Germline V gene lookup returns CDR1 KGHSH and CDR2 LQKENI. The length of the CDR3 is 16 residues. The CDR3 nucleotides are TGTGCCAGCTCGCACCAGGGGGTGGGCCGCAATCAGCCCCAGCATTTT. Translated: CASSHQGVGRNQPQHF.

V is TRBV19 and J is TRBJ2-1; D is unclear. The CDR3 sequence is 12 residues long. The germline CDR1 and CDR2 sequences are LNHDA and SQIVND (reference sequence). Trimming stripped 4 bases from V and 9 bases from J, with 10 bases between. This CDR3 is CASSRTYGEQFF. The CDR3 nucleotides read TGTGCCAGTAGTAGGACCTACGGTGAGCAGTTCTTC.

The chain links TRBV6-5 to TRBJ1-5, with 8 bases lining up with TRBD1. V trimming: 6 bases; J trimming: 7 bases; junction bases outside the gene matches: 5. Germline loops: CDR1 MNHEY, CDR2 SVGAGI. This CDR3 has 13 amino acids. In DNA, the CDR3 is TGTGCCAGCAGCGAGGACAGGGAACAGCCCCAGCATTTT. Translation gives CASSEDREQPQHF.

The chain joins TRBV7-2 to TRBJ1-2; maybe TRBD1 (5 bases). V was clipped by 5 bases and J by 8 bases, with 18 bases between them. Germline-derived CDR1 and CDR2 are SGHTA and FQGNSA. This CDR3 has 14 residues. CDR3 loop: CASSPRRDERGYTF. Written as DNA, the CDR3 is TGTGCCAGCAGCCCCCGGAGGGACGAGCGCGGCTACACCTTC.

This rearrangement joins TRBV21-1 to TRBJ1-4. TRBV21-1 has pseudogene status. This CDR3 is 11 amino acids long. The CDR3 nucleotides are TGTGCCAGCAGCAAAAAAGAAAAACTGTTTTTT. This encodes CASSKKEKLFF.

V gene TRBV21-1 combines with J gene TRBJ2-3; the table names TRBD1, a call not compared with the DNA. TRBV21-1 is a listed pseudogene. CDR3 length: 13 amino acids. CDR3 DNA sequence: TGTGCCAGCAGCTTGGTAGGGGCAGATACGCAGTATTTT. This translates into CASSLVGADTQYF.

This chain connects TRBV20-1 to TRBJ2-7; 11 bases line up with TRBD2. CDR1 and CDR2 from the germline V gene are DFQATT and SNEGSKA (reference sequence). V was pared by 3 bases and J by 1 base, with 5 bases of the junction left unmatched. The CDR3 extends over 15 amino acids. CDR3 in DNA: TGCAGTGCTAGTCGGCTAGCGGGGGGTTCCTACGAGCAGTACTTC. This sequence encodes CSASRLAGGSYEQYF.

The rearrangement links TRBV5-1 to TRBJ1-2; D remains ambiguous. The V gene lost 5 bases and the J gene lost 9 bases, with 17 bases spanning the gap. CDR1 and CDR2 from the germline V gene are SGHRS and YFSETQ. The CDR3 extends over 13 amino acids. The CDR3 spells CASRSNREESYTF. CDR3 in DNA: TGCGCCAGCAGATCGAATAGGGAAGAGAGCTACACCTTC.